This paragraph reports one T cell receptor (beta chain). Looked up from germline, CDR1 is SGDLS and CDR2 is YYNGEE. Trimming stripped 4 bases from V and 2 bases from J, with 12 bases between. The CDR3 has 14 amino acids. The entry originates in a study of blood T cell repertoires in COVID-19. About the research overall: Samples came from the United States, Italy and Spain, spanning acute and convalescent COVID-19. From T cells, B-cell-depleted T cells, or PBMCs came the material, which was cDNA or gDNA.

As originally analysed: Scientists estimated how many nucleated cells there were by amplifying reference gene primers. Sequenced by immunoSEQ multiplex PCR; TCRdb stores in-frame clones only, minus some. That table supplies the V and J calls and clone size; D and trimming were determined from the DNA. The sample has over 350,000 clones, roughly 89% seen once. Sample: peripheral blood. The chain couples TRBV9 to TRBJ2-5; D ambiguous. The receptor was isolated from a woman aged 25-40 years with acute or convalescent COVID-19. CDR3 coding DNA: TGTGCCAGCAGCCCCTCACCTAATCAAGAGACCCAGTACTTC. Translated: CASSPSPNQETQYF.